These 2 T cell receptor beta chains were sequenced from one sample in a study of blood T cell repertoires in COVID-19. Sequencing was performed with immunoSEQ multiplex PCR; in TCRdb, only in-frame clones are kept and a portion is missing. The data contain 400,000 or so clones, 80% to 90% of them singletons. Sequencing was carried out using PBMCs or T cells enriched from blood (not recorded which). The source is a man aged 25-40 years who had recovered from COVID-19.

This chain uses TRBV27 with TRBJ2-7; TRBD2 matches 8 bases. This CDR3 has 15 residues. The V segment lost 6 bases and the J segment 0 bases; nucleotides outside the gene matches: 7. Germline V gene lookup returns CDR1 MNHEY and CDR2 SMNVEV (reference sequence). The CDR3 sequence: CASSVLAGNSYEQYF. The CDR3 DNA is TGTGCCAGCAGCGTTTTAGCGGGGAACTCCTACGAGCAGTACTTC.

This clone was observed a single time. This chain joins TRBV3-1 (or the pseudogene TRBV3-2) and TRBJ2-7; no reliable D call. This CDR3 comprises 14 residues. The germline CDR1 and CDR2 sequences are LGHDT and YNNKEL (reference sequence). The V gene lost 1 base and the J gene lost 3 bases, with 10 bases spanning the gap. This CDR3 reads CASSQGQFFYEQYF. The CDR3 DNA reads as TGTGCCAGCAGCCAAGGGCAGTTTTTCTACGAGCAGTACTTC.